The 22 T cell receptor beta chains below were found in one sample sequenced in a study of metastatic and nonmetastatic thyroid tumors. Thyroid surgery was performed in patients who had received no treatment beforehand. TCRdb used MiXCR to call clones anew from the PCR reads. The sample consists of some 40,000 clones, roughly a quarter of them appearing once. Sequencing input: tumor tissue. These TCRs come from a female donor with papillary thyroid cancer or a benign thyroid nodule (not recorded which). Some clones in this sample may be carry-over from other donors' samples.

This clone was counted ten times or more. The CDR3: CASSYSMIGDFYNEQFF. The CDR3 DNA sequence: TGTGCCAGCAGTTACTCGATGATAGGTGACTTCTACAATGAGCAGTTCTTC. This chain joins TRBV6-5 and TRBJ2-1; no clear D gene. Germline CDR1 reads MNHEY; CDR2 reads SVGAGI. The CDR3 is 17 residues long. Trimming shortened V by 0 bases and J by 3 bases, and 15 bases separated the two germline ends.

This clone was seen only once. The chain carries TRBV4-3 and TRBJ2-6; no clear D. The CDR3 length is 16 residues. Germline V gene data show CDR1 as LGHNA and CDR2 as YSLEER. Trimming pared 3 bases from V and 0 bases from J, leaving 9 bases between. Here the CDR3 DNA reads TGCGCCAGCAGCCAGACATTTCTCTCTGGGGCCAACGTCCTGACTTTC. The encoded protein is CASSQTFLSGANVLTF.

This clone has only a few counts. The chain is built from TRBV6-1 and TRBJ2-5; D possibly corresponds to TRBD1 (6 bases). Germline-derived CDR1 and CDR2 are MNHNS and SASEGT. V was trimmed by 7 bases and J by 3 bases, leaving 12 bases between them. The CDR3 is made up of 13 amino acids. CDR3 residues: CASTWTVEETQYF. The CDR3 coding sequence is TGTGCCAGCACGTGGACAGTCGAAGAGACCCAGTACTTC.

This clone has at least ten counts. This chain uses TRBV5-1 with TRBJ2-5, with D possibly matching TRBD1 (6 bases). CDR1 and CDR2 from the germline V gene are SGHRS and YFSETQ. The CDR3 contains 14 residues. Trimming shortened V by 6 bases and J by 4 bases, and 16 bases separated the two germline ends. The CDR3 loop is CASMAGIQGETQYF. CDR3 DNA sequence: TGCGCCAGCATGGCCGGGATACAGGGAGAGACCCAGTACTTC. The entire variable domain, with the rest obtained from reference TRBV5-1 and TRBJ2-5, is as follows: KAGVTQTPRYLIKTRGQQVTLSCSPISGHRSVSWYQQTPGQGLQFLFEYFSETQRNKGNFPGRFSGRQFSNSRSEMNVSTLELGDSALYLCASMAGIQGETQYFGPGTRLLVL.

A few counts support this clone. The chain uses TRBV19 and TRBJ1-1, with D possibly matching TRBD1 (6 bases). The V gene's germline CDR1 is LNHDA and CDR2 SQIVND (reference sequence). The length of the CDR3 is 14 residues. The V end was cut by 0 bases, the J end by 7 bases, with 12 bases between. CDR3 DNA sequence: TGTGCCAGTAGTATAGATGGAAGAGGGGGTGAAGCTTTCTTT. Its protein is CASSIDGRGGEAFF.

The chain is built from TRBV6-5 and TRBJ2-5, with 10 bases lining up with TRBD2. Germline V gene data show CDR1 as MNHEY and CDR2 as SVGAGI. Germline trimming cut 2 bases from V and 2 bases from J; bases unmatched to any gene: 14. This CDR3 has 19 residues. The CDR3 spells CASSYPRGQVAGGQETQYF. The CDR3, as DNA: TGTGCCAGCAGTTACCCCAGAGGGCAAGTAGCGGGAGGTCAAGAGACCCAGTACTTC.

This clone appeared many times. The CDR3 here is CASSRDLVFPYEQYF. CDR3 sequence (DNA): TGTGCCAGCAGCCGGGACCTAGTTTTCCCTTACGAGCAGTACTTC. V is TRBV12-3 or TRBV12-4 and J is TRBJ2-7; perhaps D is TRBD1 or TRBD2 (5 bases each). The ends were cut back, 6 bases at V and 4 bases at J, with 19 bases in the middle. This CDR3 contains 15 residues.

This clone was counted ten times or more. Its ends do not fully match the called genes, so a read error is possible. CDR3 in DNA: TGCGTCAGCAGCCAAGATGGGACAAACTATGGCTACACCTTC. Translation: CVSSQDGTNYGYTF. The chain links TRBV4-1 to TRBJ1-2; TRBD1 might be the D (6 bases). The length of the CDR3 is 14 residues. The germline V gene has CDR1 MGHRA and CDR2 YSYEKL.

This clone is categorized as medium-sized. The chain has TRBV7-2 and TRBJ2-7; D uncertain. V was trimmed by 2 bases and J by 2 bases, leaving 7 bases between them. The CDR3 totals 13 residues. Germline CDR1 reads SGHTA; CDR2 reads FQGNSA. DNA of the CDR3: TGTGCCAGCAGCTTAACAGATACCTACGAGCAGTACTTC. Translated, it gives CASSLTDTYEQYF. Using reference TRBV7-2 and TRBJ2-7 for the parts outside the CDR3, the full variable domain is GAGVSQSPSNKVTEKGKDVELRCDPISGHTALYWYRQSLGQGLEFLIYFQGNSAPDKSGLPSDRFSAERTGGSVSTLTIQRTQQEDSAVYLCASSLTDTYEQYFGPGTRLTVT.

The sample holds many counts of this clone. The chain carries TRBV9 and TRBJ1-4, with a tentative D call TRBD1 (6 bases). Per germline, CDR1 SGDLS and CDR2 YYNGEE. Trimming removed 4 bases from V and 2 bases from J, with 12 bases in between. The CDR3 is made up of 15 amino acids. CDR3 protein: CASSFRGITNEKLFF. The CDR3 DNA reads TGTGCCAGCAGCTTCAGGGGTATCACTAATGAAAAACTGTTTTTT.

This clone was seen a few times. V is TRBV6-1 and J is TRBJ2-7; no clear D. Trimming shortened V by 3 bases and J by 3 bases, and 6 bases separated the two germline ends. The CDR3 loop spans 12 amino acids. CDR1 is MNHNS, CDR2 SASEGT, per germline. CDR3 amino acids: CASSDSNYEQYF. Here the CDR3 DNA reads TGTGCCAGCAGTGACTCAAACTACGAGCAGTACTTC.

This clone has ten or more counts. The chain recombines TRBV20-1 with TRBJ2-1; D gene unclear. V was pared by 2 bases and J by 5 bases, with 10 bases between. Germline values: CDR1 DFQATT, CDR2 SNEGSKA (reference sequence). The CDR3 extends over 13 amino acids. CDR3 bases: TGCAGTGCTAGACGCCCCCACGACAATGAGCAGTTCTTC. This gives the protein CSARRPHDNEQFF.

A word on this clone: A much larger clone differs by one base, so this may be a read error. Other DNA sequences from this sample encode an identical CDR3 as well. CDR3 sequence: CASSSARGSSGYTF. CDR3 DNA: TGCGCCAGCAGCTCGGCCAGGGGATCCAGTGGCTACACCTTC. The chain links TRBV5-1 to TRBJ1-2; maybe TRBD1 (6 bases). Germline CDR1 SGHRS, CDR2 YFSETQ. The CDR3 extends over 14 amino acids. Trimming removed 3 bases at V and 7 bases at J, with 16 bases between.

At least ten counts were recorded for this clone. The V and J genes are TRBV19 and TRBJ2-1, with TRBD2 identical over 9 bases. J lost 5 bases, V lost 10 bases, and 12 bases had no gene match. CDR3 length: 15 amino acids. Germline loops: CDR1 LNHDA, CDR2 SQIVND (reference sequence). The CDR3 loop reads CATSPWREGNNEQFF. The CDR3 coding sequence is TGTGCCACCTCCCCCTGGCGGGAGGGGAACAATGAGCAGTTCTTC. Full variable domain (rest looked up from reference TRBV19 and TRBJ2-1): DGGITQSPKYLFRKEGQNVTLSCEQNLNHDAMYWYRQDPGQGLRLIYYSQIVNDFQKGDIAEGYSVSREKKESFPLTVTSAQKNPTAFYLCATSPWREGNNEQFFGPGTRLTVL.

The gene calls are TRBV28 and TRBJ2-3; maybe TRBD2 (6 bases). Germline V CDR1 and CDR2: MDHEN, SYDVKM. Trimming pared 2 bases from V and 0 bases from J, leaving 9 bases between. The CDR3 loop spans 15 amino acids. The CDR3 sequence: CASSLAAGSTDTQYF. CDR3 bases: TGTGCCAGCAGTTTAGCCGCGGGGAGCACAGATACGCAGTATTTT.

This clone was detected ten times or more. The chain is built from TRBV6-1 and TRBJ2-1, with 9 bases matching TRBD2. This CDR3 has 15 residues. Germline V CDR1 and CDR2: MNHNS, SASEGT. The J segment lost 3 bases and the V segment lost 8 bases, leaving 8 bases of the junction unmatched. The CDR3 loop reads CASEVASGDYNEQFF. The CDR3 DNA reads TGTGCCAGCGAGGTGGCTAGCGGGGACTACAATGAGCAGTTCTTC.

The chain combines TRBV28 with TRBJ2-1, with a weak D call TRBD2 (6 bases). The CDR3 loop spans 15 amino acids. CDR1 MDHEN and CDR2 SYDVKM come from the germline V gene. Deletions cut 7 bases from V and 3 bases from J, with 16 bases between. CDR3 sequence (DNA): TGTGCCAGCACCCCTTTAGTAGCGGACTACAATGAGCAGTTCTTC. Its protein product is CASTPLVADYNEQFF. Full variable domain (rest looked up from reference TRBV28 and TRBJ2-1): DVKVTQSSRYLVKRTGEKVFLECVQDMDHENMFWYRQDPGLGLRLIYFSYDVKMKEKGDIPEGYSVSREKKERFSLILESASTNQTSMYLCASTPLVADYNEQFFGPGTRLTVL.

This clone was found many times. The chain has TRBV4-3 and TRBJ2-2; no firm D call. The CDR3 length is 16 residues. CDR1 and CDR2 (germline): LGHNA, YSLEER. Trimming stripped 4 bases from V and 0 bases from J, with 12 bases between. The CDR3 loop is CASSLLQNPNTGELFF. The CDR3 DNA reads as TGCGCCAGCAGCCTCCTACAAAATCCGAACACCGGGGAGCTGTTTTTT.

This clone appeared many times. The J gene is TRBJ2-3, the V gene TRBV6-4; D is unresolved. The CDR3 covers 14 residues. The V end lost 0 bases, the J end lost 0 bases, and 4 bases lay between the germline ends. Germline V CDR1 and CDR2: MRHNA, SNTAGT. In DNA, the CDR3 is TGTGCCAGCAGTGACTCGGACAGCACAGATACGCAGTATTTT. This gives the protein CASSDSDSTDTQYF.

This sequence joins TRBV5-1 and TRBJ2-2; 11 bases are shared with TRBD2. The CDR3 has 17 residues. Germline CDR1 and CDR2: SGHRS and YFSETQ. With V trimmed by 6 bases and J by 1 base, 8 bases remained unmatched. CDR3: CASIFGTSGWNTGELFF. For the CDR3, the DNA is TGCGCCAGCATCTTCGGGACTAGCGGATGGAACACCGGGGAGCTGTTTTTT.

The gene calls are TRBV5-6 and TRBJ2-2; D not resolved. V lost 0 bases to trimming and J lost 2 bases, with 5 bases between them. CDR3 length: 14 residues. CDR1 and CDR2 (germline): SGHDT, YYEEEE. For the CDR3, the DNA is TGTGCCAGCAGCTTGGGAGAAAACACCGGGGAGCTGTTTTTT. It translates to CASSLGENTGELFF. The full variable domain, its missing parts supplied by reference TRBV5-6 and TRBJ2-2, is DAGVTQSPTHLIKTRGQQVTLRCSPKSGHDTVSWYQQALGQGPQFIFQYYEEEERQRGNFPDRFSGHQFPNYSSELNVNALLLGDSALYLCASSLGENTGELFFGEGSRLTVL.

The chain combines TRBV5-6 with TRBJ2-7; perhaps D is TRBD1 or TRBD2 (6 bases each). The CDR3 contains 15 residues. Trimming cost V 4 bases and J 3 bases, with 17 bases left between them. Germline CDR1 reads SGHDT; CDR2 reads YYEEEE. The CDR3 sequence is CASSPRGGPLYEQYF. In DNA, the CDR3 is TGTGCCAGCAGCCCGAGAGGGGGGCCGCTCTACGAGCAGTACTTC.